The sequence of this T cell receptor beta chain was determined in a study of response to subunit inactivated influenza vaccine. TCRdb redid the calling of the RT-PCR reads with MiXCR, one entry per CDR3 protein. The sample has about 540,000 distinct CDR3 sequences; roughly 23% are singletons. Turning to this clonotype: No antigen is known for it.

The V end lost 0 bases, the J end lost 2 bases, and 14 bases lay between the germline ends. CDR1 and CDR2 (germline): SGDLS, YYNGEE. The CDR3 spans 16 residues. Study-wide results and limits: Authors suggested few new T cells are recruited by each seasonal influenza vaccination.

The same sample was also used in a study of T cells expressing NK-cell markers. That work contributes: 5'RACE template switching built TCR beta cDNA with unique molecular identifiers. The eight sequenced donors comprised seven who were HCMV-seropositive and one who was seronegative.

Source: CD4+ T cells sorted from PBMCs, taken approximately 12 days after vaccination. The genes are TRBV9 and TRBJ2-5; D is tentatively TRBD1 or TRBD2 (7 bases each). This clonotype was obtained from a man aged 50-59 years who received an inactivated influenza vaccine. CDR3 coding DNA: TGTGCCAGCAGCGTAGAGGGAGGGACAGCACAAGAGACCCAGTACTTC. The encoded protein is CASSVEGGTAQETQYF.